These T cell receptor beta chains were read from a single sample in a study of T cells after posttransplantation cyclophosphamide. TCRdb's copy holds only in-frame clones and misses some; the assay was immunoSEQ multiplex PCR. The sample lists approximately 17,000 clones, roughly nine tenths occurring once. Sequences were derived from CD4+ T cells sorted from blood, sampled after allogeneic stem cell transplant with posttransplant cyclophosphamide. These receptors were obtained from a male patient aged 60-70 years who received an allogeneic stem cell transplant from a related donor and was CMV-positive. Part of the T cell pool may stem from the graft donor. CDR3s include the opening cysteine and the closing phenylalanine or tryptophan. A D gene is named only where the DNA matches it firmly. Clone size is not always given. Where it is, it says once, few, many or a class for expanded clones.

>TRBD2|TRBV9|TRBJ2-3|.
CASRRGEGTDTQYF
TGTGCCAGCAGGCGGGGGGAGGGCACAGATACGCAGTATTTT
>TRBD2|TRBV5-4|TRBJ2-3|.
CASSSGLATDTQYF
TGTGCCAGCAGCAGCGGACTAGCGACAGATACGCAGTATTTT
>TRBD1|TRBV7-9|TRBJ2-7|.
CASSQQGAYEQYF
TGTGCCAGCAGCCAGCAGGGGGCCTACGAGCAGTACTTC
>TRBD2|TRBV7-9|TRBJ2-1|.
CAGHSGGAYNEQFF
TGTGCTGGCCACTCCGGGGGGGCCTACAATGAGCAGTTCTTC
>.|TRBV11-2|TRBJ1-6|.
CASSRLGQGLENSPLHF
TGTGCCAGCAGCCGTCTTGGCCAGGGACTGGAGAATTCACCCCTCCACTTT
>.|TRBV6-5|TRBJ1-1|.
CASSAGREAFF
TGTGCCAGCAGCGCGGGGCGCGAAGCTTTCTTT
>.|TRBV5-3|TRBJ1-3|.
CARSSFTTLSGNTIYF
TGTGCCAGAAGCTCTTTCACTACATTGTCCGGAAACACCATATATTTT
>.|TRBV5-6|TRBJ1-1|.
CASSFAGEFPLTEAFF
TGTGCCAGCAGCTTCGCAGGGGAGTTTCCACTCACTGAAGCTTTCTTT
>TRBD2|TRBV18|TRBJ2-7|.
CASSPGTSGRHTYEQYF
TGTGCCAGCTCCCCCGGGACTAGCGGGCGACATACCTACGAGCAGTACTTC
>TRBD1|TRBV2|TRBJ1-2|once
CASRDWDSDYGYTF
TGTGCCAGCAGGGACTGGGACAGCGACTATGGCTACACCTTC
>TRBD2|TRBV11-3|TRBJ2-5|.
CASSRGGMETQYF
TGTGCCAGCAGCCGGGGGGGCATGGAGACCCAGTACTTC
>TRBD2|TRBV30|TRBJ2-2|.
CAWRLPRGGSNTGELFF
TGTGCCTGGCGCCTGCCCCGGGGGGGTTCGAACACCGGGGAGCTGTTTTTT
>.|TRBV9|TRBJ2-2|once
CASSAGQGPSTGELFF
TGTGCCAGCAGCGCGGGGCAGGGGCCTAGCACCGGGGAGCTGTTTTTT
>TRBD2|TRBV18|TRBJ2-3|.
CASSPLAGVRTDTQYF
TGTGCCAGCTCACCCCTAGCGGGGGTAAGGACAGATACGCAGTATTTT
>.|TRBV6-1|TRBJ2-7|.
CASTGRTGNEQYF
TGTGCCAGTACTGGCCGGACGGGGAACGAGCAGTACTTC
>TRBD1|TRBV6-5|TRBJ1-1|.
CASRAQGRNTEAFF
TGTGCCAGCAGAGCACAGGGGAGGAACACTGAAGCTTTCTTT
>.|TRBV7-8|TRBJ1-2|.
CASSPDKNYGYTF
TGTGCCAGCAGCCCGGACAAAAACTATGGCTACACCTTC
>TRBD1|TRBV27|TRBJ2-2|.
CASRRGTDYTGELFF
TGTGCCAGCAGAAGGGGGACAGACTACACCGGGGAGCTGTTTTTT
>.|TRBV5-1|TRBJ1-1|.
CASSATTVNTEAFF
TGCGCCAGCAGCGCCACCACAGTGAACACTGAAGCTTTCTTT
>TRBD1|TRBV5-5|TRBJ2-2|few
CASSRDSKLTYAGELFF
TGTGCCAGCAGTCGGGACAGCAAACTAACGTATGCCGGGGAGCTGTTTTTT
>TRBD2|TRBV5-1|TRBJ2-1|.
CASSRDPGGEQFF
TGCGCCAGCAGTCGGGACCCGGGGGGTGAGCAGTTCTTC
>TRBD1|TRBV28|TRBJ2-7|.
CASRQGPSYEQYF
TGTGCCAGCAGACAGGGGCCCTCCTACGAGCAGTACTTC
>TRBD2|TRBV7-9|TRBJ2-7|.
CASSPEYRTSGGSYEQYF
TGTGCCAGCAGCCCGGAGTACAGAACTAGCGGGGGGTCATACGAGCAGTACTTC
>.|TRBV6-5|TRBJ1-5|once
CASSYSRGNQPQHF
TGTGCCAGCAGTTACTCTCGGGGCAATCAGCCCCAGCATTTT
>.|TRBV5-5|TRBJ2-1|.
CANSMPPDEQFF
TGTGCCAACAGCATGCCCCCGGATGAGCAGTTCTTC
>TRBD2|TRBV4-3|TRBJ2-7|once
CASSQEVGGGALNQYF
TGCGCCAGCAGCCAAGAGGTGGGCGGGGGGGCCTTGAATCAGTACTTC
>.|TRBV7-2|TRBJ1-2|.
CASSLGGQQGTNYGYTF
TGTGCCAGCAGCTTAGGGGGGCAACAGGGCACTAACTATGGCTACACCTTC
>.|TRBV11-2|TRBJ1-6|.
CASSRSWTDGSPLHF
TGTGCCAGCAGCCGTAGTTGGACAGACGGTTCACCCCTCCACTTT
>TRBD1|TRBV15|TRBJ1-4|.
CATSRDGQGGLEKLFF
TGTGCCACCAGCAGAGATGGTCAGGGGGGTTTGGAAAAACTGTTTTTT
>.|TRBV7-8|TRBJ1-2|.
CASSSRGDWSYGYTF
TGTGCCAGCAGCTCGCGCGGGGACTGGAGCTATGGCTACACCTTC
>TRBD2|TRBV9|TRBJ2-1|.
CASSHSGGARVRLFF
TGTGCCAGCAGCCATAGCGGGGGGGCCAGGGTCCGTCTGTTCTTC
>TRBD2|TRBV2|TRBJ2-1|once
CASARTSGYNEQFF
TGTGCCAGCGCACGGACTAGCGGTTACAATGAGCAGTTCTTC
>TRBD1|TRBV6-5|TRBJ1-2|.
CASSEVEGAGGYTF
TGTGCCAGCAGTGAAGTTGAGGGGGCAGGTGGCTACACCTTC
>TRBD1|TRBV10-3|TRBJ2-7|.
CAISGRQGAYEQYF
TGTGCCATCAGTGGAAGACAGGGGGCATACGAGCAGTACTTC
>.|TRBV7-9|TRBJ2-5|.
CASSLGAGSGVQETQYF
TGTGCCAGCAGCCTTGGGGCAGGGTCGGGGGTACAAGAGACCCAGTACTTC
>.|TRBV30|TRBJ2-2|.
CAWSGTRNTGELFF
TGTGCCTGGAGCGGGACAAGGAACACCGGGGAGCTGTTTTTT
>TRBD2|TRBV18|TRBJ2-7|.
CASSHTSGGIYEQYF
TGTGCCAGCTCCCACACTAGCGGGGGAATTTACGAGCAGTACTTC
>TRBD2|TRBV5-1|TRBJ2-2|.
CASSLRTSGATGELFF
TGCGCCAGCAGCCTCCGGACTAGCGGGGCGACCGGGGAGCTGTTTTTT
>.|TRBV27|TRBJ2-7|.
CASSFPGVEPGNEQYF
TGTGCCAGCAGTTTCCCAGGGGTCGAACCGGGGAACGAGCAGTACTTC